This T cell receptor (beta chain) was identified in a study of beta chain bispecific antibodies for T cell cancers (dated by TCRdb to the early 2020s). Describing the broader study: Healthy donor T cells were cocultured with T cell leukemia lines and bispecific antibodies, then TRBV sequencing of surviving cells measured the depletion of each TRBV family. Surface TRBV12 (TRBV12-3) was expressed on Jurkat cells, and surface TRBV5-5 was expressed on HPB-ALL cells. What the work shows at the level of the full study, not this receptor alone: Cross-reactivity of the anti-TRBV5-5 antibody with TRBV5-6 was attributed to high sequence similarity between the two genes. Every sequenced sample contained a mix of leukemia cell line cells and normal T cells, and most targeted TRBV signal came from the leukemia cells rather than from the normal T cells.

Remarks on this clonotype: Its antigen remains undetermined. Base qualities are missing; no much larger clone stands one base away.

The CDR3 contains 14 residues, cysteine and phenylalanine counted. The DNA shown is the 42-base CDR3, in frame from base 1. The germline ends are 18 bases apart after V is trimmed by 5 bases and J by 7 bases. The germline V gene (reference sequence) gives CDR1 as SGHNT and CDR2 as YYREEE. T cells were expanded from blood mononuclear cells for 3 to 4 days using either anti-CD3 antibody OKT3 or CD3/CD28 Dynabeads. Expanded T cells were maintained in RPMI 1640 supplemented with around 10% fetal bovine serum, recombinant human IL-2 (around 90 IU/ml) and IL-7 (about 4.7 ng/ml). For cocultures, approximately 50,000 normal T cells were combined with approximately 50,000 target cells and bispecific antibody in about 0.095 mL and incubated for roughly 15 hours at 37 degrees C. Every bispecific antibody was made of two single-chain variable fragments expressed in a single-chain diabody format with a His tag. Effector T cells came from healthy human donors; peripheral blood mononuclear cells were isolated from leukapheresis samples by Ficoll density gradient centrifugation.

Libraries incorporated unique molecular identifier barcodes, which were used to quantify clonotypes. Qiagen AllPrep DNA/RNA Micro kits were used to isolate total RNA, and an Agilent TapeStation was used to check RNA quality. TCR beta libraries were constructed by 5' RACE, in which cDNA synthesis was followed by two PCR steps with TCR beta constant-region gene-specific primers. Sequencing of the TCR beta libraries was done on an Illumina MiSeq platform. The study's own analysis went as follows. MIGEC, MiXCR and VDJtools were used to process the reads. Clonotype frequency was calculated as the fraction of unique molecular identifiers assigned to a given clonotype among all unique molecular identifiers in the sample. Nonfunctional TRBV genes listed as pseudogenes or open reading frames in IMGT, such as TRBV1, TRBV12-1 and TRBV21, were excluded. TCRdb ran its own pipeline on the public reads, namely fastp trimming at Q25 and MiXCR clone calling, and kept in-frame beta chains. Records with the same CDR3 protein are collapsed into one entry carrying the most frequent genes and DNA. It is TCRdb's table, rather than the study itself, that gives the V and J calls and clone size. The sample data list about 20,000 distinct CDR3 sequences, and over 2.5% of these were observed just once. The top ten clonotypes cover 30% to 35% of the sample.

The chain uses TRBV5-4 and TRBJ1-2; TRBD1 is possibly the D segment (6 matching bases). The sequence came from a human donor in good health. Some clones in this sample may be carry-over from other donors' samples. Sequenced: healthy donor T cells cultured with leukemia cells. The CDR3 reads CASRTKGDSRGYTF. In nucleotide form, the sequence is TGTGCCAGCAGAACAAAGGGGGATTCGCGTGGCTACACCTTC. The reference TRBV5-4 and TRBJ1-2 proteins fill in what lies around the CDR3, so the full variable domain reads ETGVTQSPTHLIKTRGQQVTLRCSSQSGHNTVSWYQQALGQGPQFIFQYYREEENGRGNFPPRFSGLQFPNYSSELNVNALELDDSALYLCASRTKGDSRGYTFGSGTRLTVV.